This T cell receptor (beta chain) was profiled in a study of shared clonotypes between healthy human individuals. Sequenced by immunoSEQ multiplex PCR; TCRdb stores in-frame clones only, minus some. The top ten clones hold about 0.45% of a sample with around 1.5 million clones, 95% to 99% of them seen once. Germline lookup yields CDR1 LNHDA and CDR2 SQIVND (reference sequence). V was trimmed by 7 bases and J by 1 base, leaving 26 bases between them. The CDR3 consists of 19 residues. The chain has TRBV19 and TRBJ2-4, with D possibly matching TRBD2 (5 bases). The origin of this receptor is a man aged 25-40 years in good health. The sample comprised naive CD4+ T cells sorted from blood. Noted subset: CD45RA+ positively selected. In nucleotides, the CDR3 is TGTGCCAGTACCCCCGATGAGGGTCGGAGGAAGTCTGCCAAAAACATTCAGTACTTC. It translates to CASTPDEGRRKSAKNIQYF.